This T cell receptor beta chain appears in the sequencing data of a study of T cells in tuberculosis. This clone was detected once. Clones were read by immunoSEQ multiplex PCR, and TCRdb kept only the in-frame ones, dropping some. The sample contains about 23,000 clones, more than 95% of which appear only once. Trimming pared 5 bases from V and 4 bases from J, leaving 12 bases between. Germline V CDR1 and CDR2: SGHDT, YYEEEE. The CDR3 length is 13 residues. This sequence was found in a donor aged 10-35 years with latent tuberculosis or without tuberculosis infection. Sample: PBMCs. V usage is TRBV5-6 and J usage is TRBJ1-2, with D hard to call. The CDR3 sequence is CASRVFRFYGYTF. Written as DNA, the CDR3 is TGTGCCAGCAGAGTGTTCCGGTTCTATGGCTACACCTTC.